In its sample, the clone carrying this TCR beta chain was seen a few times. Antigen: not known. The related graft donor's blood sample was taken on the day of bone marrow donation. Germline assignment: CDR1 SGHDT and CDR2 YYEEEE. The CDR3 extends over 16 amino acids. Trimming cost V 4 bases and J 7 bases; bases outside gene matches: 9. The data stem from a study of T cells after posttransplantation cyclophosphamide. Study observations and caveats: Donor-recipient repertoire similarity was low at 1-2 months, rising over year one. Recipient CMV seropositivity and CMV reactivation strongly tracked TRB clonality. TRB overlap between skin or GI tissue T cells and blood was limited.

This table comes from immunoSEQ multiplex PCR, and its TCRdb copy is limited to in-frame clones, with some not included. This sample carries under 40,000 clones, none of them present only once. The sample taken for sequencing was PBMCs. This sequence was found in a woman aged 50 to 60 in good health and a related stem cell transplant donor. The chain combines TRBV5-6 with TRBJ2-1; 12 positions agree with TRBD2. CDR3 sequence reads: CASSHRLAGEQNEQFF. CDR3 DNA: TGTGCCAGCAGCCATCGACTAGCGGGAGAGCAAAATGAGCAGTTCTTC.